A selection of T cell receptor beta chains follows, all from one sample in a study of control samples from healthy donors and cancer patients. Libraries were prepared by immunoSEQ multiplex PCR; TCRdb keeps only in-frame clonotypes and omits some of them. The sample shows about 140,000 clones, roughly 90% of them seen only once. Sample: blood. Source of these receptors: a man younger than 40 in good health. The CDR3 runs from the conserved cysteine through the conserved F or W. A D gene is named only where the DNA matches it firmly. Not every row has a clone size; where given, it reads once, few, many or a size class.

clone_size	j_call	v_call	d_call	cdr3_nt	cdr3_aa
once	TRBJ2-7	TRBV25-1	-	TGTGCCAGCAGGGCGGAACCCTACGAGCAGTACTTC	CASRAEPYEQYF
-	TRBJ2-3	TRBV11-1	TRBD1	TGTGCCAGCAGCTTAAGGACAGGGGTCACAGATACGCAGTATTTT	CASSLRTGVTDTQYF
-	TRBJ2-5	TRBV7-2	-	TGTGCCAGCAGCTCCTCCGGGGTCCAAGAGACCCAGTACTTC	CASSSSGVQETQYF
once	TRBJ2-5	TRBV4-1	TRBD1	TGCGCCAGCAGCCCTCTCGGACAGGAAGAGACCCAGTACTTC	CASSPLGQEETQYF
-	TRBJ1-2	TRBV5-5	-	TGTGCCAGCAGCCCTGTGGGGTCAAATAACTATGGCTACACCTTC	CASSPVGSNNYGYTF
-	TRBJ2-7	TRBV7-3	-	TGTGCCAGCAGCCCCAAGGGGGGGGGCTCCTACGAGCAGTACTTC	CASSPKGGGSYEQYF
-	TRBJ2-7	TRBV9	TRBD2	TGTGCCAGCAGCCCAGGGACTAGCGAGCTCTACGAGCAGTACTTC	CASSPGTSELYEQYF
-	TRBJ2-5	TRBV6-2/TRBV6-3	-	TGTGCCAGCAGTGAGGGGGAGACCCAGTACTTC	CASSEGETQYF
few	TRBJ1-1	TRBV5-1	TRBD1	TGCGCCAGCAGCTCGCAGGCAGGGGGCCTGAACACTGAAGCTTTCTTT	CASSSQAGGLNTEAFF
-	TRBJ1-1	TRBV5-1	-	TGCGCCAGCAGCTTCCAGAATCCGAACACTGAAGCTTTCTTT	CASSFQNPNTEAFF
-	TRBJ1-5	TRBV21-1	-	TGTGCCAGGGAACAGGGGGCCCGTCAGCCCCAGCATTTT	CAREQGARQPQHF
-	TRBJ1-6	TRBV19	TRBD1	TGTGCCAGTAGCCTGGGACAGGGGTCTTCACCCCTCCACTTT	CASSLGQGSSPLHF
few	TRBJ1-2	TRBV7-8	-	TGTGCCAGCAGCTTAGCGGACAGCTATGGCTACACCTTC	CASSLADSYGYTF
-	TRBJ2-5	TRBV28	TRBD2	TGTGCCAGCAGTTTGGGGGGGGTACAAGAGACCCAGTACTTC	CASSLGGVQETQYF
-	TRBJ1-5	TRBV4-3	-	TGCGCCAGCAGCCAAGTAAGTCAGGGGCACAATCAGCCCCAGCATTTT	CASSQVSQGHNQPQHF
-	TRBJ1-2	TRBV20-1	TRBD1	TGCAGTACTAGTGGGGGACAGGGGGCATATGGCTACACCTTC	CSTSGGQGAYGYTF
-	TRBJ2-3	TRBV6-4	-	TGTGCCAGCAGTCCGGAGACTAGCACAGATACGCAGTATTTT	CASSPETSTDTQYF
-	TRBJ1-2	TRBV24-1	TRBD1	TGTGCCACCAGTGATCCCGGACAGGGGACCTATGGCTACACCTTC	CATSDPGQGTYGYTF
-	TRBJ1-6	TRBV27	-	TGTGCCAGCAGCTCAGGGTATAATTCACCCCTCCACTTT	CASSSGYNSPLHF
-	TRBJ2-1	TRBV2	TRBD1	TGTGCCAGCAGGGTCAATCAGGGGGCTACCTACAATGAGCAGTTCTTC	CASRVNQGATYNEQFF
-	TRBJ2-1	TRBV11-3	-	TGTGCCAGCAGCCGACGCAGAGGAGGGGACAGCTACAATGAGCAGTTCTTC	CASSRRRGGDSYNEQFF
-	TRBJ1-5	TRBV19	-	TGTGCCAGTAGTATTGAGGAGACTTGGCGCAATCAGCCCCAGCATTTT	CASSIEETWRNQPQHF
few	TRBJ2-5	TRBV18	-	TGTGCCAGCTCACCAATTGCGAGCGAGACCCAGTACTTC	CASSPIASETQYF
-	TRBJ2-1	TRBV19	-	TGTGCCAGTTGGAGGGGGGGGCGCAATGAGCAGTTCTTC	CASWRGGRNEQFF
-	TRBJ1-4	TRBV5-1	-	TGCGCCAGCAGCTTTATGGGGGGGTCTAATGAAAAACTGTTTTTT	CASSFMGGSNEKLFF
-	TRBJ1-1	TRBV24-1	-	TGTGCCACCAGTGCTGGCACTGAAGCTTTCTTT	CATSAGTEAFF
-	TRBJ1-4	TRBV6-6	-	TGTGCCAGCAGTTACCTTGGAGGAACTAATGAAAAACTGTTTTTT	CASSYLGGTNEKLFF
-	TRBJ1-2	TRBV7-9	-	TGTGCCAGCAGCTCCCGACTGGACAGCCCCTATGGCTACACCTTC	CASSSRLDSPYGYTF
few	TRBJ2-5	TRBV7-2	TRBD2	TGTGCCAGCAGCCCCCGCCCTAGCGGGGGGGCCTGGGAGACCCAGTACTTC	CASSPRPSGGAWETQYF
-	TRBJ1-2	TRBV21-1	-	TGTGCCAGCAGCAAAGCGACAGGTAGGGACTATGGCTACACCTTC	CASSKATGRDYGYTF
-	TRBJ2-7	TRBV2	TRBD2	TGTGCCACCACCGGCGGGGGGTCCAGCTCCTACGAGCAGTACTTC	CATTGGGSSSYEQYF
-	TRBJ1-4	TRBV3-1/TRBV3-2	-	TGTGCCAGCAGCGAGCCCGACGGGGGTGGAGAAAAACTGTTTTTT	CASSEPDGGGEKLFF
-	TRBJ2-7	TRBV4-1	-	TGCGCCAGCAGCCAAGAACGTCAGCAGTCCTACGAGCAGTACTTC	CASSQERQQSYEQYF
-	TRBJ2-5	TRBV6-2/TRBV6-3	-	TGTGCCAGCAGTTACGGGGAGACCCAGTACTTC	CASSYGETQYF
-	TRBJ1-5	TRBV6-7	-	TGTGCCGGACTCTACAGGGATTGGCATAGCAATCAGCCCCAGCATTTT	CAGLYRDWHSNQPQHF
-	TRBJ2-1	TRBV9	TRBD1	TGTGCCAGCAGCCTACGGACAGGGACCTACAATGAGCAGTTCTTC	CASSLRTGTYNEQFF
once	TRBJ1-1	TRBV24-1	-	TGTGCCACCAGTGATTCGGCATTATCCGGGAGCACTGAAGCTTTCTTT	CATSDSALSGSTEAFF
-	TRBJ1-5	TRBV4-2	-	TGTGCCAGCAGCCAGGGGGGTCGTCAGCCCCAGCATTTT	CASSQGGRQPQHF
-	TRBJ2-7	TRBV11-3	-	TGTGCCAGCAGCTTAGCCCGGGCAGGGGCCCCTCAAGAGCAGTACTTC	CASSLARAGAPQEQYF
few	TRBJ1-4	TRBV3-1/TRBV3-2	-	TGTGCCAGCAGCCAAGGTCGGACGATGAGGGAAAAACTGTTTTTT	CASSQGRTMREKLFF
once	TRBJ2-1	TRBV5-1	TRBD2	TGCGCCAGCAGCTTGCTGTCTAGCGGTAACAATGAGCAGTTCTTC	CASSLLSSGNNEQFF
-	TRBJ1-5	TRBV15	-	TGTGCCACCAGCAGAGATGGTGAGGGGCCCCAGCATTTT	CATSRDGEGPQHF
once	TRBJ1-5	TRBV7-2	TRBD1	TGTGCCAGCAGCACCCGACAGGGAGGAAGCAATCAGCCCCAGCATTTT	CASSTRQGGSNQPQHF
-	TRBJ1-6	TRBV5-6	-	TGTGCCAGCAGCTTACCTCTAACTCCCCTCCACTTT	CASSLPLTPLHF
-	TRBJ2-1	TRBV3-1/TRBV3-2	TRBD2	TGTGCCAGCAGCCAAGAGGGGGCGGGAGGGCCCGATGAGCAGTTCTTC	CASSQEGAGGPDEQFF
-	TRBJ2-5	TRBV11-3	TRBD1	TGTGCCAGCAGCTCCCAGGGACAGCCGGGAGAGACCCAGTACTTC	CASSSQGQPGETQYF
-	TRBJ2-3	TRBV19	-	TGTGCCAGTACCCCCCTGGGAGGACAGCGTACGCAGTATTTT	CASTPLGGQRTQYF
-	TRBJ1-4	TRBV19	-	TGTGCCAGTAGTATAGGTCCAGGGGCTAATGAAAAACTGTTTTTT	CASSIGPGANEKLFF
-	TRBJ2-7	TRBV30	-	TGTGCCTGGAGTGTGTCCCAAGGCAGAACCTACGAGCAGTACTTC	CAWSVSQGRTYEQYF
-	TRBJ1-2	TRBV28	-	TGTGCCAGCAGTTCCGGACGGTTCACCGGCTATGGCTACACCTTC	CASSSGRFTGYGYTF
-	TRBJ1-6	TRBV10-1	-	TGCGCCAGCAGTGAAGACATTACGAATTCACCCCTCCACTTT	CASSEDITNSPLHF
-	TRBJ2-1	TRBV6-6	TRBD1	TGTGCCAGCAGGAATGACAGGGGAAGCTCCTACAATGAGCAGTTCTTC	CASRNDRGSSYNEQFF
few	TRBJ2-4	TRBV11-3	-	TGTGCCAGCAGCCCGATGGAGGGGATCGGCAAAAACATTCAGTACTTC	CASSPMEGIGKNIQYF
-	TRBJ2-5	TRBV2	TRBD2	TGTGCCAGCAGAGAGACTAGCCAACAAGAGACCCAGTACTTC	CASRETSQQETQYF
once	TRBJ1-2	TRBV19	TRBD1	TGTGCCAGTAGTATGGGCCCAGGGGGCGCGGGCGGCTACACCTTC	CASSMGPGGAGGYTF